This T cell receptor (beta chain) stems from a study of T cell repertoires in cytomegalovirus infection. Turning to the study itself: Indications came from public TCR beta signatures; they pointed to CMV infection and to a matching HLA type.

This clonotype came up many times. The antigen is unknown. The study's findings and limits: The cumulative frequency of public TCR beta families identified carriers of CMV plus the relevant HLA. What dominated the ex vivo response were HLA-C-restricted CMV-specific TCR beta clonotypes.

Via MiXCR, TCRdb re-called the reads, giving one row per CDR3 protein. The sample shows fewer than 550,000 distinct CDR3 sequences, 10% to 12% of them seen only once. The germline V gene encodes CDR1 MNHEY and CDR2 SVGAGI. This CDR3 is built from 14 residues. V was pared by 0 bases and J by 5 bases, with 10 bases between. The sample comprised PBMCs. The source of this sequence is a human donor in good health (CMV status not recorded). Some clones in this sample may be carry-over from other donors' samples. This sequence joins TRBV6-5 and TRBJ2-5; a possible D gene is TRBD1 (6 bases). CDR3 in amino acids: CASSYSFQGETQYF. The CDR3, as DNA: TGTGCCAGCAGTTACTCGTTCCAGGGGGAGACCCAGTACTTC.